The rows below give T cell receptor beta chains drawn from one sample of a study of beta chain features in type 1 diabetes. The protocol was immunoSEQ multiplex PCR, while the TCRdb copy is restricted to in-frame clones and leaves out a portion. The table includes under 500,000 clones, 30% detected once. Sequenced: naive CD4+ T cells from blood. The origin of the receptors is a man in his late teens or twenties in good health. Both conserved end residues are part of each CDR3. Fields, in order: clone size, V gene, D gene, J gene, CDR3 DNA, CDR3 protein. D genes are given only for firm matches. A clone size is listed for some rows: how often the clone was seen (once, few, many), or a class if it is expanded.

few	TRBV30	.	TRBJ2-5	TGTGCCTGGAGTGTACAAGTAGAGACCCAGTACTTC	CAWSVQVETQYF
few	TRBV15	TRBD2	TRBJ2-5	TGTGCCACGTCCGAGCGGGGCGACCAAGAGACCCAGTACTTC	CATSERGDQETQYF
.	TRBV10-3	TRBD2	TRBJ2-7	TGTGCTGTGACTAGCAGCTACGAGCAGTACTTC	CAVTSSYEQYF
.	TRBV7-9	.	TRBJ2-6	TGTGCCAGCAGCTCATTCAAAACACTCTCTGGGGCCAACGTCCTGACTTTC	CASSSFKTLSGANVLTF
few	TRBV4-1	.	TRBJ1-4	TGCGCCAGCAGCCCCCGGAGTTTTGCAACTAATGAAAAACTGTTTTTT	CASSPRSFATNEKLFF
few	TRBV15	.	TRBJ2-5	TGTGCCACCAGCAGAGAGATAGCGTACCAAGAGACCCAGTACTTC	CATSREIAYQETQYF
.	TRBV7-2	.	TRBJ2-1	TGTGCCAGCAGCTTAGCGAGGGGAAATGAGCAGTTCTTC	CASSLARGNEQFF
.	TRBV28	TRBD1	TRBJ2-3	TGTGCCAGCAGTTCCGGGACAGGTCAGGCTTATAGCACAGATACGCAGTATTTT	CASSSGTGQAYSTDTQYF
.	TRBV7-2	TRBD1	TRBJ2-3	TGTGCCAGCAGCCAGGACAGGGTGAGGGCAGATACGCAGTATTTT	CASSQDRVRADTQYF
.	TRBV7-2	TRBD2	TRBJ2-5	TGTGCCAGCAGCTCAGGACTAGCGGGAGTTTGGGGAGAGACCCAGTACTTC	CASSSGLAGVWGETQYF
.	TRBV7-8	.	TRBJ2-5	TGTGCCAGCAGCCCCCGGAAGCGCCAAGAGACCCAGTACTTC	CASSPRKRQETQYF
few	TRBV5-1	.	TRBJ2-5	TGCGCCAGCAGCGCCACAGGGAACCAAGAGACCCAGTACTTC	CASSATGNQETQYF
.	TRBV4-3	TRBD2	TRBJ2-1	TGCGCCAGCAGCCCCAGCTCTAGCGGGAGACCCTACAATGAGCAGTTCTTC	CASSPSSSGRPYNEQFF
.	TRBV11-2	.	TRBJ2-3	TGTGCCAGCAGCTTAGGGGCTAGCACAGATACGCAGTATTTT	CASSLGASTDTQYF
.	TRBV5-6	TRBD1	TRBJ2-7	TGTGCCAGCAGCCTCCGATGGACAGGCACCTACGAGCAGTACTTC	CASSLRWTGTYEQYF
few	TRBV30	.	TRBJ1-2	TGTGCCTGGAGTGGCTTCAGGGATGGCTACACCTTC	CAWSGFRDGYTF
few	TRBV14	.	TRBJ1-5	TGTGCCAGCAGCGCGATTGGGGACAATCAGCCCCAGCATTTT	CASSAIGDNQPQHF
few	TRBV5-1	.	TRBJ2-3	TGCGCCAGCAGCTTGGAAGGGGATACGCAGTATTTT	CASSLEGDTQYF
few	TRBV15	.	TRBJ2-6	TGTGCCACCAGCGGGAGGTTCCTGGCTATAGGGGCCAACGTCCTGACTTTC	CATSGRFLAIGANVLTF
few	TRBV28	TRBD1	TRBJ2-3	TGTGCCAGCAGTTTCCGGACAGGCGGCACAGATACGCAGTATTTT	CASSFRTGGTDTQYF
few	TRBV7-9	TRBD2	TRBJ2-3	TGTGCCAGCAGCCCCCTAGCGGATATGTATTTT	CASSPLADMYF
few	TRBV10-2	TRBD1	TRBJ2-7	TGCGCCAGCAGTGAGCTGGGAGACAGGGGGCTGGGGGAGCAGTACTTC	CASSELGDRGLGEQYF
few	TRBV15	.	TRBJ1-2	TGTGCCACCAGCAGAGACGGACGGACTAACTATGGCTACACCTTC	CATSRDGRTNYGYTF
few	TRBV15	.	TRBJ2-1	TGTGCCACCGGGCGGGCCAAGAGCTCCTACAATGAGCAGTTCTTC	CATGRAKSSYNEQFF
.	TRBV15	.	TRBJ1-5	TGTGCCACCAGCAAGCTGACAGACAGGAGGAGCGATCAGCCCCAGCATTTT	CATSKLTDRRSDQPQHF
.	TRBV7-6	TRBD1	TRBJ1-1	TGTGCCAGCAGCTTAGTTCTTCAGGGGGTGGCTTTCTTT	CASSLVLQGVAFF
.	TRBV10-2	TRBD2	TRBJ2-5	TGCGCCAGCAGGCTAGCGGGTCAAGAGACCCAGTACTTC	CASRLAGQETQYF
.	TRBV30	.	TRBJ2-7	TGTGCCTGGAGTGTAGGCGGCAGCTCCTACGAGCAGTACTTC	CAWSVGGSSYEQYF
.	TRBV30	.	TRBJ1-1	TGTGCCTGGAGTCGAAGGAACACTGAAGCTTTCTTT	CAWSRRNTEAFF
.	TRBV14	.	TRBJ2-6	TGTGCCAGCAGCCAAGGAAAAAGCTCTGGGGCCAACGTCCTGACTTTC	CASSQGKSSGANVLTF
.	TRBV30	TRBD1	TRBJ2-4	TGTGCCTGGGGGGACAGGCGGGGAAACATTCAGTACTTC	CAWGDRRGNIQYF
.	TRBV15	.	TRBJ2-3	TGTGCCACCAGCAGAGCCAGACAGGATTACACAGATACGCAGTATTTT	CATSRARQDYTDTQYF
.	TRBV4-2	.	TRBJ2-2	TGTGCCAGCAGCCAAGACAGAGGAGCGAACACCGGGGAGCTGTTTTTT	CASSQDRGANTGELFF
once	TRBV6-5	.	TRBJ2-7	TGTGCCAGCTTCCCAAAAAGGGGGGCAAGCGAGCAGTACTTC	CASFPKRGASEQYF
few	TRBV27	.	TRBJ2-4	TGTGCCAGCAGTTTGAAAAACATTCAGTACTTC	CASSLKNIQYF
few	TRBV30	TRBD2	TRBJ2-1	TGTGCCTGGAGTATGGTAGCGGGCCTGAGCTCCTACAATGAGCAGTTCTTC	CAWSMVAGLSSYNEQFF
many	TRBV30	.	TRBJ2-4	TGTGCCTGGAGAGAGAAGGGGAGAAACATTCAGTACTTC	CAWREKGRNIQYF
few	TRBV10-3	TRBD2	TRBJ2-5	TGTGCCATCAGTACTAGCGGTCAAGAGACCCAGTACTTC	CAISTSGQETQYF
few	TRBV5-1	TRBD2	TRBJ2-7	TGCGCCAGCAGCCGCGGACTAGCGGTCTACGAGCAGTACTTC	CASSRGLAVYEQYF
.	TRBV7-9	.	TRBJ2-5	TGTGCCAGCAGCCCACAGTTGGGGCCCCAAGAGACCCAGTACTTC	CASSPQLGPQETQYF
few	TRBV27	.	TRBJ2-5	TGTGCCAGCAGTTTTTCGCTAGAAGAGACCCAGTACTTC	CASSFSLEETQYF